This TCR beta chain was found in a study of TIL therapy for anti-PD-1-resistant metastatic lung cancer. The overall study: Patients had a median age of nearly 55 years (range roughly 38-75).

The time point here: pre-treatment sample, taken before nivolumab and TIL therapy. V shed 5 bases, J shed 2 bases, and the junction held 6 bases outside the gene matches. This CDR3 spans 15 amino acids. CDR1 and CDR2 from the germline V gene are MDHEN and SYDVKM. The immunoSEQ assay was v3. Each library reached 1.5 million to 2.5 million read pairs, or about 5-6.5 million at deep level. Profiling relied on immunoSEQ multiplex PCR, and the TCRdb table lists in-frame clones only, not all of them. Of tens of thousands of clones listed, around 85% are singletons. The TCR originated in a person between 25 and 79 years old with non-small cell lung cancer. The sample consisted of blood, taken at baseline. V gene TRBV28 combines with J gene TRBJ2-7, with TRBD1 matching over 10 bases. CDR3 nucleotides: TGTGCCAGCAGTCCTCCGGGACAGGGGACCTACGAGCAGTACTTC. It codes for CASSPPGQGTYEQYF.